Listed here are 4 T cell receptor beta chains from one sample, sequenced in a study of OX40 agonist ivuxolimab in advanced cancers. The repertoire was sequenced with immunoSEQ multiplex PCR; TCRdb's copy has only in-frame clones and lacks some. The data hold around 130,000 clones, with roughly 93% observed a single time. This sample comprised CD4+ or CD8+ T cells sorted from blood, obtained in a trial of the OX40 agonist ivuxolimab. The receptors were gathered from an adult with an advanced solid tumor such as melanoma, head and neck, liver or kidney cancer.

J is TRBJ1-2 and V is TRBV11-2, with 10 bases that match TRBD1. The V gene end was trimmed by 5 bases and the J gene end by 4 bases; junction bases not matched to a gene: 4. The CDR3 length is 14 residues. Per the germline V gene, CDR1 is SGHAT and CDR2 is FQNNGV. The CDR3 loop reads CASSDRGPGYGYTF. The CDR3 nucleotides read TGTGCCAGCAGCGACAGGGGGCCCGGCTATGGCTACACCTTC.

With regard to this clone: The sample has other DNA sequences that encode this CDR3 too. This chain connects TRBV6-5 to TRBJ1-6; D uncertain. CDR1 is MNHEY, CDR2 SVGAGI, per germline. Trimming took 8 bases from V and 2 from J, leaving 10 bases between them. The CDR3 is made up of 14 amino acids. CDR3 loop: CASREGTYNSPLHF. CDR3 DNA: TGTGCCAGCCGGGAGGGTACCTATAATTCACCCCTCCACTTT.

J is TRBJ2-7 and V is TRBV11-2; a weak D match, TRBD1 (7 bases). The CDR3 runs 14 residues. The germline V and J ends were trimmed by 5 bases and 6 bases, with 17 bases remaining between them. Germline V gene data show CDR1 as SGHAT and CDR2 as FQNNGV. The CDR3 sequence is CASSAGQLFGEQYF. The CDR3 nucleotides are TGTGCCAGCAGCGCGGGACAGCTTTTCGGCGAGCAGTACTTC.

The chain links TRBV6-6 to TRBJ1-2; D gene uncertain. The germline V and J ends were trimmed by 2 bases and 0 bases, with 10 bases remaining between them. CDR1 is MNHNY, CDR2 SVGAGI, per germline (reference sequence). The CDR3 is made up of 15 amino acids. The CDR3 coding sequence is TGTGCCAGCAGTTACATTCAAGGGACTAACTATGGCTACACCTTC. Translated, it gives CASSYIQGTNYGYTF.